Sequencing of this T cell receptor beta chain was carried out in a study of cytomegalovirus exposure and HLA in healthy donors (dated 2017 in TCRdb). In terms of the full investigation: According to an earlier analysis of 550 to 750 of the donors, about 179 million T cells yielded roughly 100 million unique TCR beta sequences and 276 Gb of sequence data. Across about 380 genotyped donors of the cohort, an average of approximately 240,000 unique TCR beta nucleotide sequences per donor were sequenced, and roughly a sixth of those sequences were non-productive. All discovery cohort repertoires had been generated using a single sequencing platform. An early release that covered about 600 HLA-typed donors contained around 330 gigabases of sequencing data and about 93 million unique TCR sequences. In the later analysis, no new phenotypic data were used to find candidate immune exposures; instead, reliance was placed on TCR beta sequences and their occurrence across donors. Genome-wide SNP genotypes for about 65% of the roughly 670 donors were used in a later genetic analysis, which treated that subset as a discovery cohort. To predict cytomegalovirus infection status, the study brought together high-throughput TCR immunosequencing, statistical association of individual TCRs with disease status, and machine learning. The study aimed to test whether signatures of past pathogen exposure could be identified by cataloging public T cell receptors. Of the approximately 400 genotyped donors, less than 90% were placed in the genetic ancestry cluster associated with self-reported Caucasian donors. A later analysis re-examined previously published TCR beta repertoires from more than 650 donors and added high-resolution HLA genotyping to investigate patterns of TCR occurrence. The study used immunosequencing to profile the T cell repertoires of 666 subjects and linked those repertoires to cytomegalovirus serostatus. Besides the first cohort of 666 subjects, a separate validation cohort made up of around 120 different subjects was used. Roughly 5 DR-DQ haplotypes were treated as single units for association and clustering because of strong linkage in the cohort. Alongside the repertoire data, information on donor age, sex, ethnicity and CMV serostatus was compiled. To decide whether each TCR beta V gene segment behaved as functional or pseudogenic, an earlier analysis of some 600 of the donors relied on high-throughput TCR beta sequencing. Both class I and class II loci were covered by HLA typing, at four-digit resolution. The number of donors typed differed by locus, with about 629-640 for A, B, C, DRB1 and DQB1, around 500 for DQA1, under 610 for DPA1, and about 450 for DPB1. Overall study results and their limits: Roughly uniform sequencing depth across donors was assumed in presence/absence analyses, although this assumption may not hold. In an earlier analysis of some 500 of the donors, most TCR beta V segments were observed in productive rearrangements about 87% or about 30% of the time, broadly matching IMGT annotations. It was suggested by the authors that the approach could potentially be generalized to other disease states and immunological phenotypes. The 87-base-pair reads could not distinguish some IMGT-functional V segments, including TRBV6-2 and TRBV6-3, so those segments were excluded. In both the original and validation cohorts, the classifier was reported to diagnose cytomegalovirus status with high specificity and sensitivity. At a false discovery rate of 0.05, a later analysis linked some 17,000 TCR beta sequences to specific HLA alleles. Correlated functional status among segregating V segments might be attributable to linkage disequilibrium, but an unknown experimental factor could not be ruled out. Because some donors lacked HLA typing at each locus, the association tests relied only on the typed subset. A few of the identified cytomegalovirus-associated TCR beta chains were confirmed in vitro to be specific for cytomegalovirus antigens. V-gene and J-gene trimming of TCR beta chains was associated with a missense DCLRE1C variant in a later genetic analysis, and the association was replicated in an independent cohort. In this cohort, only TCR beta chains were sequenced, and detectable features were limited by the absence of alpha or paired-chain data. In a later analysis, HLA-associated TCR beta chains were found to be more clonally expanded and to have lower generation probabilities than equally common non-associated chains. A later analysis reported that several top co-occurrence clusters appeared linked to parvovirus B19, influenza, CMV and Epstein-Barr virus. Because counts were too low, approximately 15 rarely observed V segments, including chromosome 9 orphons, were excluded from the earlier analysis of fewer than 650 of the donors. A cluster of highly shared sequence variants was judged likely to represent a technical artifact of the sequencing pipeline. While some public TCRs were present in many individuals, most TCR sequences turned up only very rarely across donors. For the cohort, immune exposure information was limited to CMV serostatus. According to a later analysis, most CMV-associated TCR beta chains appeared to be HLA-restricted, and the HLA associations seemed to be driven largely by CMV exposure. A further reported finding was that TCR beta sequences accurately predicted the HLA-A and HLA-B alleles for most subjects in the first cohort. A later analysis found that TCR association rates varied across HLA loci, with DRB1 alleles showing the most associated TCRs and HLA-C alleles the fewest. The study listed 164 TCR beta chains as associated with cytomegalovirus. When HLA alleles, especially DR and DQ, strongly co-occurred, TCR associations were difficult to assign to individual alleles. Compared with the approximately 720-donor mean, donors in an Asian-associated ancestry cluster had fewer N-insertions in productive TCRs, according to a later genetic analysis.

From the cysteine through the phenylalanine, the CDR3 covers 14 amino acids. Only the CDR3 part of the read is kept: 42 bases, read in frame from the first base. The germline V gene sets CDR1 to MNHEY and CDR2 to SVGAGI. V is reduced by 5 bases and J by 4 bases, leaving a spacing of 15 bases between them. Receptors were amplified or captured by the immunoSEQ multiplex PCR assay. For the multiplex PCR, a mixture combining 60 forward primers for TCR Vbeta segments and 13 reverse primers for TCR Jbeta segments was used. The CDR3 region of rearranged TCR beta genes was amplified from genomic DNA by a multiplex PCR assay. Amplified TCR beta libraries were sequenced as 87-base-pair reads on the Illumina HiSeq System. As for the original processing: A later analysis counted approximately 76 million unique TCR beta chains across the 650 to 700 repertoires, and about 10 million of these chains were shared by at least two donors. Raw reads were error-corrected and collapsed into unique sequences with a nearest-neighbor algorithm that merged closely related sequences to remove PCR and sequencing errors. V, D and J gene segments were assigned by aligning CDR3 sequences to IMGT reference sequences. For a sequence to be retained, a match of at least six nucleotides was required to both a V gene segment and a J gene segment. Rearrangements were classified as productive when the CDR3 lacked stop codons and remained in frame with V and J, and all other rearrangements were classified as non-productive. Following IMGT convention, CDR3 was defined as the stretch from the second conserved V-encoded cysteine up to the conserved J-encoded phenylalanine. The earlier analysis of some 600 of the donors excluded sequences that lacked an unambiguous match to a single V gene segment. In an earlier analysis of 500 to 750 of the donors, V segments were called functional above 56.7% productive rearrangements and were called segregating when the between-donor standard deviation exceeded 5%. A statistical classification framework was built for diagnosing cytomegalovirus status from the catalog of TCR beta chain sequences. In a later analysis, V and J genes were assigned by comparing TCR nucleotide sequences against IMGT/GENE-DB human TR gene sequences. A later analysis assigned CDR3 sequences and most-parsimonious VDJ recombination scenarios with the TCRdist pipeline. In a later analysis, each TCR beta chain was defined by its CDR3 amino acid sequence together with its V-gene family, and reads without a unique V-gene family were excluded. A later analysis removed several hundred highly shared, low-generation-probability nucleotide sequences to deal with suspected cross-contamination and a sequencing artifact. In a later analysis, a clonal expansion index for each public chain was calculated from normalized within-repertoire ranks of inferred template counts. Generation probabilities in a later analysis came from a VDJ recombination model fitted to out-of-frame rearrangements, and those results were checked against IGoR. Hypergeometric tests were used in a later analysis to score TCR-TCR, TCR-HLA and TCR-CMV co-occurrence, with a repertoire-size bias correction applied to the TCR pairs. A later analysis estimated false discovery rates by permuting HLA or CMV assignments 20 times. In a later analysis, co-occurring TCRs were grouped with DBSCAN, and TCRdist sequence similarity was added when clustering was performed within HLA-allele-positive subsets. Repertoires with fewer than 30,000 or more than 120,000 public chains were left out of co-occurrence clustering, as were four to six repertoires with anomalous nucleotide sharing. The clones in this table, taken by TCRdb from immuneACCESS, are in-frame only. Not every clone is retained; where verified, under half of the shortfall comes from an unresolved V gene, and the cause of the rest is unknown. V, J and clone size derive from that table, while D and trimming were established from the DNA sequence. This sample's table lists fewer than 85,000 clones. About 4.6% of the sample lies in the top ten.

Concerning this clone itself: The specificity of this receptor is unknown.

The cohort was made up of approximately 670 healthy bone marrow donors. At the time of sampling, all cohort members were nominally healthy, though unrecorded immune exposures were likely present. The donor was CMV seronegative and belonged to the group of several hundred seronegative cohort members. Every donor gave a peripheral blood sample, and the peripheral blood mononuclear cells from that sample were used for TCR beta sequencing. The Qiagen DNeasy Blood Extraction Kit was used to extract genomic DNA from the blood cell samples. This TCR derives from a man younger than 45 in good health and CMV-seronegative. The rearranged segments are TRBV6-5 and TRBJ2-7, with a tentative D gene TRBD1 over 6 matching bases. The sequencing input was PBMCs. Here is the DNA: TGTGCCAGCAGTGGCCGGGACACGAGTTACGAGCAGTACTTC. This translates into CASSGRDTSYEQYF.